This T cell receptor beta chain came from a study of blood T cell repertoires in COVID-19. Across the study: Samples of COVID-19 (acute and convalescent) were obtained from the United States, Italy and Spain. T cells, B-cell-depleted T cells, or PBMCs provided the cDNA or gDNA that served as material.

Original analysis: Estimation of nucleated cell counts relied on the amplification of reference gene primers. The protocol was immunoSEQ multiplex PCR, while the TCRdb copy is restricted to in-frame clones and leaves out a portion. That table furnishes V, J and clone size, whereas the DNA furnished D and trimming. The profile shows approximately 250,000 clones, approximately 80% of them singletons. Between the trimmed V and J ends, which lost 1 base and 0 bases, there was a span of 6 bases. The germline gives CDR1 SGHVS, CDR2 FQNEAQ. This CDR3 is built from 14 residues. The TCR sequence derives from a human donor in a cohort sampled during active COVID-19. This chain uses TRBV7-8 with TRBJ1-1, with D possibly being TRBD1 (5 bases). The sequenced sample was peripheral blood. The CDR3 nucleotides read TGTGCCAGCAGCTTAGAGGGGATGAACACTGAAGCTTTCTTT. It is translated as CASSLEGMNTEAFF.